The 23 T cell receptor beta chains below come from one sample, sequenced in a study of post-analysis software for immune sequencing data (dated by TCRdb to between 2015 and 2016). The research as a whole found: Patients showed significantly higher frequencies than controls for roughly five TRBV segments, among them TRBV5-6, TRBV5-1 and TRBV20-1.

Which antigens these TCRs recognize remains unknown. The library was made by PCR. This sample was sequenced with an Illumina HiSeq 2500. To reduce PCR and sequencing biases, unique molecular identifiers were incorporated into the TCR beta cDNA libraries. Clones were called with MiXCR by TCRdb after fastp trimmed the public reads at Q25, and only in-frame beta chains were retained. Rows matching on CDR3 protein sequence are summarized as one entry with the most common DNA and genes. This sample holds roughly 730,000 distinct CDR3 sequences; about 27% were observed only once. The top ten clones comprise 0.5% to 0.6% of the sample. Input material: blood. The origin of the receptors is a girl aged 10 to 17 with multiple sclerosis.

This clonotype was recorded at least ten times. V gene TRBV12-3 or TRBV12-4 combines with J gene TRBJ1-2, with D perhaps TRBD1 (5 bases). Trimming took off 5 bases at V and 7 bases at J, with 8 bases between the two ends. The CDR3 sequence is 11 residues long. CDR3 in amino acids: CASSQGSGYTF. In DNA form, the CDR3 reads TGTGCCAGCAGTCAGGGTAGTGGCTACACCTTC.

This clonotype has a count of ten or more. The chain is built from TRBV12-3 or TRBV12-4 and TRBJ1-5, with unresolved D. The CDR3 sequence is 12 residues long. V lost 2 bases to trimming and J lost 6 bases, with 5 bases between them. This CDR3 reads CASSLPPQPQHF. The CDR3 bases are TGTGCCAGCAGTTTACCCCCTCAGCCCCAGCATTTT.

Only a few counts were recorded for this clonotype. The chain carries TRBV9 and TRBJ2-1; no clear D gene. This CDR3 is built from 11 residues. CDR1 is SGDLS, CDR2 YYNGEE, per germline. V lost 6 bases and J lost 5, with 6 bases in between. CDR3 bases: TGTGCCAGCACCCGGGACAATGAGCAGTTCTTC. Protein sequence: CASTRDNEQFF. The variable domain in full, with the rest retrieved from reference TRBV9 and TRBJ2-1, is DSGVTQTPKHLITATGQRVTLRCSPRSGDLSVYWYQQSLDQGLQFLIQYYNGEERAKGNILERFSAQQFPDLHSELNLSSLELGDSALYFCASTRDNEQFFGPGTRLTVL.

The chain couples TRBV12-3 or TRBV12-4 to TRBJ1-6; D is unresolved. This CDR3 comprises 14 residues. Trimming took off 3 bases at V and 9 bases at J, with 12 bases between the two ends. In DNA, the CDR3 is TGTGCCAGCAGTTTTACGGACGGTGGTTCACCCCTCCACTTT. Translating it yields CASSFTDGGSPLHF.

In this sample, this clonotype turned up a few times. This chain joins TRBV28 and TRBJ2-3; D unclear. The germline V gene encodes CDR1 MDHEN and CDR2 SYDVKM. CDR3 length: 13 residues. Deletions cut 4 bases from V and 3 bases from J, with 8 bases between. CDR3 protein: CASSYGQTDTQYF. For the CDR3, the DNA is TGTGCCAGCAGTTACGGGCAGACAGATACGCAGTATTTT.

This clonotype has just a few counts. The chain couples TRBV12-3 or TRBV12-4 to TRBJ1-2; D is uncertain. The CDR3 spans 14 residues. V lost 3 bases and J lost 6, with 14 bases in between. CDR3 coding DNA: TGTGCCAGCAGTTTGGCGGGTGTACTGGATGGCTACACCTTC. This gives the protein CASSLAGVLDGYTF.

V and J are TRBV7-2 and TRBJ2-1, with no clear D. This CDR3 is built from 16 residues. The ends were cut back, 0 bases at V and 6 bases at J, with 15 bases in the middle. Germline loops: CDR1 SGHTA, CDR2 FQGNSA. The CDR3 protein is CASSLAWARRVNEQFF. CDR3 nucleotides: TGTGCCAGCAGCTTAGCGTGGGCTAGAAGGGTCAATGAGCAGTTCTTC.

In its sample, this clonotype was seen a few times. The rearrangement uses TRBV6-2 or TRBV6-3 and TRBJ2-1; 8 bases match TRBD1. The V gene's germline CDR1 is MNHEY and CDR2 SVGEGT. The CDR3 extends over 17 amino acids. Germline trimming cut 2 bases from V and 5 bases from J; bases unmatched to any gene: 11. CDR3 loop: CASSYNVDRVLHNEQFF. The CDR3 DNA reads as TGTGCCAGCAGTTACAACGTGGACAGGGTTTTGCACAATGAGCAGTTCTTC.

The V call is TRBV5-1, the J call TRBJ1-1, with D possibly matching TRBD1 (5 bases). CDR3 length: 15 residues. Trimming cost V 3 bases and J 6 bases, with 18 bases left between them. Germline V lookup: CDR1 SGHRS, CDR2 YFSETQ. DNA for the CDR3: TGCGCCAGCAGCTCCCGACCGACAGTTGCGGCTGAAGCTTTCTTT. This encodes CASSSRPTVAAEAFF.

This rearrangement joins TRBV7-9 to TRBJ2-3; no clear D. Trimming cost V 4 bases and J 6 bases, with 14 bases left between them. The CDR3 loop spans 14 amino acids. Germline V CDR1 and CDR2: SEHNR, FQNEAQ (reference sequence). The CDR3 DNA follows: TGTGCCAGCAGCTCTGGACGGTCCAGGGATACGCAGTATTTT. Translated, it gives CASSSGRSRDTQYF.

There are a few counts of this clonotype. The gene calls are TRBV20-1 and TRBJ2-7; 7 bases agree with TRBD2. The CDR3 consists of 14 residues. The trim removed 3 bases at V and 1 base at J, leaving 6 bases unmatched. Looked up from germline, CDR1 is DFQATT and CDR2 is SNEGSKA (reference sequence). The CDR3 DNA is TGCAGTGCTAGGGCTAGCGGTCAATCCTACGAGCAGTACTTC. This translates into CSARASGQSYEQYF.

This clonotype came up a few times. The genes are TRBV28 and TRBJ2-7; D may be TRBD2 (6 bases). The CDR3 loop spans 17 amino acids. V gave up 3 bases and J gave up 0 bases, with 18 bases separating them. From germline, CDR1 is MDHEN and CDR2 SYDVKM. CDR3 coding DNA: TGTGCCAGCAGTTTGTCCCGACTAGGAAGCTTCTCCTACGAGCAGTACTTC. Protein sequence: CASSLSRLGSFSYEQYF.

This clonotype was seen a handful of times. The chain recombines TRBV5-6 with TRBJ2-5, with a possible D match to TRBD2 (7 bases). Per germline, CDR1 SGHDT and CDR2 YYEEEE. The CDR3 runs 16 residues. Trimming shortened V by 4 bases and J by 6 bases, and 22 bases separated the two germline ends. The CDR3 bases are TGTGCCAGCAGCGCCAGGGGAGGGCCCTGGGGGCAGACCCAGTACTTC. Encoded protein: CASSARGGPWGQTQYF.

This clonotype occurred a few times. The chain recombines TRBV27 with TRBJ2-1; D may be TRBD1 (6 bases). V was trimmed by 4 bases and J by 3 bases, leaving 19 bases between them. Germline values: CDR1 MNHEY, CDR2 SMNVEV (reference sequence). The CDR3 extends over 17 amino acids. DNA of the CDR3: TGTGCCAGCAGTTCCACCCTCACAGGGAACGACTACAATGAGCAGTTCTTC. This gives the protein CASSSTLTGNDYNEQFF.

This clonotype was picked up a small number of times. CDR3 in amino acids: CSAGLSGTYEQYF. Here the CDR3 DNA reads TGCAGCGCTGGACTAAGCGGGACTTACGAGCAGTACTTC. The chain uses TRBV29-1 and TRBJ2-7; 7 nucleotides align to TRBD2. CDR1 is SQVTM and CDR2 is ANQGSEA in the germline V gene. Germline trimming cut 7 bases from V and 4 bases from J; bases unmatched to any gene: 10. There are 13 residues in the CDR3.

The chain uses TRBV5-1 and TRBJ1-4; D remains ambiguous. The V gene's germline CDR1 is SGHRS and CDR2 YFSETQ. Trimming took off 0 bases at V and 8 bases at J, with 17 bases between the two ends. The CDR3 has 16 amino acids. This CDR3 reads CASSLVGGRNVEKLFF. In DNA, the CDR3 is TGCGCCAGCAGCTTGGTCGGCGGCAGGAATGTCGAAAAACTGTTTTTT.

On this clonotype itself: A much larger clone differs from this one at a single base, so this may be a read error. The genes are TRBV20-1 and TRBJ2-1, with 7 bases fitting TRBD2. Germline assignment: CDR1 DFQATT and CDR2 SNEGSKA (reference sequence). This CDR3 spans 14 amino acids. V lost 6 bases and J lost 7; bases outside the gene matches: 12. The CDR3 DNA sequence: TGCAGTGCCCAACTAGTGGGAGGGAGGAATGAGCAGTTCTTC. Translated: CSAQLVGGRNEQFF.

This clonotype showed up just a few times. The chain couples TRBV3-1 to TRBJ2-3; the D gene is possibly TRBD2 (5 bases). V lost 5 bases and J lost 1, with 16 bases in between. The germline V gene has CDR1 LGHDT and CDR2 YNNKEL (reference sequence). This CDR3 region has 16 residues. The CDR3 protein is CASSRTRGDGTDTQYF. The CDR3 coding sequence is TGTGCCAGCAGCAGAACCCGGGGAGACGGCACAGATACGCAGTATTTT.

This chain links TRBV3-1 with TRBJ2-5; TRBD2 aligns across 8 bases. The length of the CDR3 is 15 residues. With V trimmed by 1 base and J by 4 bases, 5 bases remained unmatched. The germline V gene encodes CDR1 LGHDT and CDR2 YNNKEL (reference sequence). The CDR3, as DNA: TGTGCCAGCAGCCAAGCGGGAGGGAGGCTAGAGACCCAGTACTTC. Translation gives CASSQAGGRLETQYF.

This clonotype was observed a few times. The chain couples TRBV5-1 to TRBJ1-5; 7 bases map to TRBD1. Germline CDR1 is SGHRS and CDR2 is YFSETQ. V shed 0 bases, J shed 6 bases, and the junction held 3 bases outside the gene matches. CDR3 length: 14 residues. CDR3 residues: CASSLEGAGQPQHF. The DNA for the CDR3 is TGCGCCAGCAGCTTGGAGGGGGCGGGTCAGCCCCAGCATTTT.

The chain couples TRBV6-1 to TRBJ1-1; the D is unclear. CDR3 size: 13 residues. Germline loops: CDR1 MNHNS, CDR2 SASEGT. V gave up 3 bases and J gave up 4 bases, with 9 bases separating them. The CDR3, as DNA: TGTGCCAGCAGTGAGATGAGCGGCACTGAAGCTTTCTTT. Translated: CASSEMSGTEAFF.

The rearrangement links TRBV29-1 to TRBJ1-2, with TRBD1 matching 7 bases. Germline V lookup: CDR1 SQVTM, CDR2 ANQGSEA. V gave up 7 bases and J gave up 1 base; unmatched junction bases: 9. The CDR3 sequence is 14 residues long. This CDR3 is CSAGQLNLNYGYTF. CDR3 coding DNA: TGCAGCGCGGGACAGCTGAACCTTAACTATGGCTACACCTTC.

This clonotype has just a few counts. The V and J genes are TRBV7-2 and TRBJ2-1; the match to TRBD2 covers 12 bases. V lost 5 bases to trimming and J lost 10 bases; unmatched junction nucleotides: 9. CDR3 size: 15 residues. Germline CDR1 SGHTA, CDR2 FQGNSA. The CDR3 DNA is TGTGCCAGCAGCACGCGACTAGCGGGAGTCAGGGAGCAGTTCTTC. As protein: CASSTRLAGVREQFF.